This TCR beta chain was sequenced during a study of regulatory T cells in long-lasting Graves disease. Indicated time point: newly diagnosed GD, antithyroid drugs for less than 3 months. PBMC-derived RNA was used for the TCR library. Germline loops: CDR1 SGHTA, CDR2 FQGTGA. CDR3 length equals 16 residues. V lost 5 bases to trimming and J lost 1 base, with 17 bases between them. Investigators prepared the TCR beta libraries by applying iRepertoire HTBI primers and Arm-PCR of CDR3 regions. TCRdb analysed the multiplex PCR reads with MiXCR anew, one entry per CDR3 protein. The sample yields 400,000 to 550,000 distinct CDR3 sequences, about 15% seen once. These sequences were also reported in another study, on T cells in Graves' hyperthyroidism and ophthalmopathy.

The receptor was isolated from a young woman with Graves disease. The V gene is TRBV7-3, the J gene TRBJ1-1; D gene uncertain. Sequenced here: peripheral blood mononuclear cells (PBMCs), sampled at new diagnosis, from a patient treated with antithyroid drugs. CDR3 sequence reads: CASSREGGLANTEAFF. As DNA, the CDR3 is TGTGCCAGCAGCCGAGAGGGAGGTTTAGCGAACACTGAAGCTTTCTTT.